This T cell receptor (beta chain) was sequenced during a study of metastatic and nonmetastatic thyroid tumors. Across the whole study: Repertoires were compared across blood and tumor or nodule tissue from malignant and benign thyroid patients. General study results and limits: Versus benign nodules, malignant thyroid tumors reportedly had significantly higher TCR beta diversity, in blood and tumor.

The CDR3 has 14 residues. Losses at the gene ends were 4 bases for V and 4 bases for J; bases not matched to a gene: 6. CDR1 and CDR2 (germline): SGHRS, YFSETQ. All patients were treatment-naive before thyroid surgery. Original methodology: CDR3 differences across clinicopathological groups were used to build a distant-metastasis classifier for papillary thyroid cancer. TCRdb re-analyzed the PCR reads through MiXCR. Here the V and J calls rest on TCRdb's processing, not on the authors' analysis. Of tens of thousands of clones detected, less than 20% appear once; the ten largest clones hold roughly 13%. Notes on this clone: Its antigen remains unidentified.

This chain uses TRBV5-1 with TRBJ1-1; 8 bases map to TRBD1. Input material: blood. The clonotype comes from a female donor with papillary thyroid cancer or a benign thyroid nodule (not recorded which). Some clones in this sample may be carry-over from other donors' samples. This CDR3 is CASSEATGGTEAFF. In nucleotides, the CDR3 is TGCGCCAGCAGCGAGGCAACAGGGGGCACTGAAGCTTTCTTT.